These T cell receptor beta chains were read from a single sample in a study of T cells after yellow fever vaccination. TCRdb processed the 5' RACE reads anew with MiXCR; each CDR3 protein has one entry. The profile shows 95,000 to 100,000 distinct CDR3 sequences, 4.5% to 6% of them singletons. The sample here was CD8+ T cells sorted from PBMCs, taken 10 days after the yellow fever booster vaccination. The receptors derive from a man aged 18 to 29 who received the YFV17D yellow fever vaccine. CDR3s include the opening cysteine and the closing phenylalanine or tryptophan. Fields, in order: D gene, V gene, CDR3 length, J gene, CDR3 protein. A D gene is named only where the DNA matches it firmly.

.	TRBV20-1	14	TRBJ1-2	CSARAAGASLGYTF
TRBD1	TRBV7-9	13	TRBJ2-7	CASGATGPPEQYF
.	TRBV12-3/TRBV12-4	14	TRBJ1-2	CASSPGGASGGYTF
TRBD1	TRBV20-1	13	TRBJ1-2	CSARDRANYGYTF
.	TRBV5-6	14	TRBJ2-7	CASSEDGTIYEQYF
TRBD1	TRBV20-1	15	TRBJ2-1	CSARDRDRAYNEQFF
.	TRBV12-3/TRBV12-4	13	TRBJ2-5	CASSYLLSKDQYF
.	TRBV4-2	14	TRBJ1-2	CASSPGWGLEGYTF
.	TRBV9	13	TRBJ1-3	CASSVDGGNTIYF
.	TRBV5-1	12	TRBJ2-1	CASSPPGPGEFF
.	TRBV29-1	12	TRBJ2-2	CSGLGHTGELFF
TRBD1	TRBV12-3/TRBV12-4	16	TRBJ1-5	CASSSRDRGFGQPQHF
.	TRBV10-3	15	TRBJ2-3	CAISVGAGEEDTQYF
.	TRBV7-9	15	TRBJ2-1	CASSLADTAGNEQFF